The 25 T cell receptor beta chains below were found in one sample sequenced in a study of radiation and T cells in renal cell carcinoma. Profiled with immunoSEQ multiplex PCR; TCRdb holds only in-frame clones, not every one. The sample contains fewer than 20,000 clones, 55% of which appear only once. The sample's treatment: 15 Gy SBRT to primary tumor, nephrectomy 4 weeks later. The sequenced sample was tumor tissue, obtained from a patient whose treatment included radiotherapy and nephrectomy. The receptors originated from a man in his forties or fifties with renal cell carcinoma.

V gene TRBV5-1 combines with J gene TRBJ2-5; D might be TRBD2 (5 bases). Deletions cut 3 bases from V and 4 bases from J, with 13 bases between. This CDR3 contains 14 residues. Germline V gene lookup returns CDR1 SGHRS and CDR2 YFSETQ. The CDR3 DNA reads TGCGCCAGCAGCTCGGACTCGACGGGAGAGACCCAGTACTTC. This encodes CASSSDSTGETQYF. Full variable domain (missing parts from reference TRBV5-1 and TRBJ2-5): KAGVTQTPRYLIKTRGQQVTLSCSPISGHRSVSWYQQTPGQGLQFLFEYFSETQRNKGNFPGRFSGRQFSNSRSEMNVSTLELGDSALYLCASSSDSTGETQYFGPGTRLLVL.

This chain links TRBV9 with TRBJ1-4; D gene unclear. Trimming removed 4 bases at V and 6 bases at J, with 13 bases between. The CDR3 is 14 amino acids. Germline V gene sequence: CDR1 SGDLS, CDR2 YYNGEE. CDR3: CASSYQPRDEKLFF. In DNA, the CDR3 is TGTGCCAGCAGCTATCAGCCCCGGGATGAAAAACTGTTTTTT. Based on the CDR3 plus reference TRBV9 and TRBJ1-4, the full variable domain is DSGVTQTPKHLITATGQRVTLRCSPRSGDLSVYWYQQSLDQGLQFLIQYYNGEERAKGNILERFSAQQFPDLHSELNLSSLELGDSALYFCASSYQPRDEKLFFGSGTQLSVL.

The rearrangement links TRBV5-5 to TRBJ2-1, with D perhaps matching TRBD1 or TRBD2 (6 bases each). Trimming took off 0 bases at V and 5 bases at J, with 12 bases between the two ends. CDR1 SGHKS and CDR2 YYEKEE come from the germline V gene (reference sequence). The length of the CDR3 is 15 residues. For the CDR3, the DNA is TGTGCCAGCAGCTTGGACAGGGAGGTCCACAATGAGCAGTTCTTC. It encodes CASSLDREVHNEQFF. Full variable domain (missing parts from reference TRBV5-5 and TRBJ2-1): DAGVTQSPTHLIKTRGQQVTLRCSPISGHKSVSWYQQVLGQGPQFIFQYYEKEERGRGNFPDRFSARQFPNYSSELNVNALLLGDSALYLCASSLDREVHNEQFFGPGTRLTVL.

In this sample, this clone turned up once. The chain is built from TRBV5-1 and TRBJ2-1; perhaps TRBD1 as D (8 bases). Germline V gene data show CDR1 as SGHRS and CDR2 as YFSETQ. This CDR3 is 13 amino acids long. Trimming removed 6 bases from V and 6 bases from J, with 13 bases in between. The CDR3 DNA reads TGCGCCAGCACACAGGGGGGGCGCAATGAGCAGTTCTTC. This gives the protein CASTQGGRNEQFF. Supplemented by reference TRBV5-1 and TRBJ2-1, the full variable domain reads KAGVTQTPRYLIKTRGQQVTLSCSPISGHRSVSWYQQTPGQGLQFLFEYFSETQRNKGNFPGRFSGRQFSNSRSEMNVSTLELGDSALYLCASTQGGRNEQFFGPGTRLTVL.

The V gene is TRBV7-8, the J gene TRBJ2-3, with 9 bases matching TRBD1. CDR3 length equals 16 residues. Germline V gene lookup returns CDR1 SGHVS and CDR2 FQNEAQ. Trimming at V came to 6 bases and at J to 2 bases, leaving 9 bases not matched to a gene. This CDR3 reads CASRSSGTGLTDTQYF. DNA of the CDR3: TGTGCCAGCAGGTCCTCCGGGACAGGGCTCACAGATACGCAGTATTTT.

The chain has TRBV27 and TRBJ1-5; D gene unclear. V lost 6 bases and J 0 bases, leaving 21 bases between the germline ends. This CDR3 is built from 18 residues. CDR1 and CDR2 from the germline V gene are MNHEY and SMNVEV (reference sequence). The CDR3 spells CASSFSLEADYSNQPQHF. In DNA, the CDR3 is TGTGCCAGCAGCTTCTCCCTTGAAGCGGATTATAGCAATCAGCCCCAGCATTTT.

This clone was found many times. This chain links TRBV5-4 with TRBJ1-6; a weak D match, TRBD1 (6 bases). The CDR3 is 17 amino acids. V was trimmed by 3 bases and J by 0 bases, leaving 13 bases between them. Per germline, CDR1 SGHNT and CDR2 YYREEE (reference sequence). The CDR3 region is CASSSGVLSSYNSPLHF. CDR3 nucleotides: TGTGCCAGCAGCTCAGGGGTTTTAAGCTCCTATAATTCACCCCTCCACTTT.

The rearrangement links TRBV29-1 to TRBJ2-7; D is uncertain. The CDR3 sequence is 11 residues long. V lost 4 bases and J 3 bases, leaving 7 bases between the germline ends. CDR1 SQVTM and CDR2 ANQGSEA come from the germline V gene. CDR3 coding DNA: TGCAGCGTTGTGGCCGGCTACGAGCAGTACTTC. Translation: CSVVAGYEQYF.

V usage is TRBV9 and J usage is TRBJ2-1; D may correspond to TRBD1 or TRBD2 (5 bases each). CDR3 length equals 16 residues. Germline CDR1 SGDLS, CDR2 YYNGEE. Trimming pared 0 bases from V and 3 bases from J, leaving 13 bases between. The CDR3 coding sequence is TGTGCCAGCAGCGTAGGTGCCGGGACCGACTACAATGAGCAGTTCTTC. Translating gives CASSVGAGTDYNEQFF.

The chain is built from TRBV7-9 and TRBJ1-3; D is uncertain. The V gene's germline CDR1 is SEHNR and CDR2 FQNEAQ (reference sequence). The V gene lost 2 bases and the J gene lost 9 bases, with 17 bases spanning the gap. The CDR3 length is 15 residues. The CDR3 protein is CASSLPTGSVVTIYF. As DNA, the CDR3 is TGTGCCAGCAGCTTACCCACGGGGTCGGTGGTCACCATATATTTT.

This clone occurred many times. Other DNA variants within this sample encode the same CDR3. The chain couples TRBV12-5 to TRBJ1-1; maybe TRBD1 (6 bases). Between the trimmed V and J ends, which lost 7 bases and 0 bases, there was a span of 9 bases. Germline CDR1 reads LGHNT; CDR2 reads FRNRAP. The CDR3 is made up of 13 amino acids. CDR3 amino acids: CASVEGVNTEAFF. CDR3 nucleotide sequence: TGTGCTAGTGTTGAGGGGGTGAACACTGAAGCTTTCTTT.

This rearrangement joins TRBV25-1 to TRBJ1-2; perhaps TRBD1 as D (5 bases). The V gene lost 4 bases and the J gene lost 10 bases, with 10 bases spanning the gap. The CDR3 contains 11 residues. Per germline, CDR1 MGHDK and CDR2 SYGVNS. CDR3: CASSGSRAYTF. In DNA, the CDR3 is TGTGCCAGCAGTGGGAGCAGGGCCTACACCTTC.

The rearrangement links TRBV2 to TRBJ1-1; tentatively, D is TRBD1 (5 bases). Germline V CDR1 and CDR2: SNHLY, FYNNEI. The V gene lost 4 bases and the J gene lost 2 bases, with 14 bases spanning the gap. This CDR3 region has 15 residues. CDR3 nucleotide sequence: TGTGCCAGCAGTGGCAGGGTAGGCCCCAACACTGAAGCTTTCTTT. Its protein is CASSGRVGPNTEAFF.

This clone was detected only a few times. The chain uses TRBV5-1 and TRBJ1-1; 7 nucleotides line up with TRBD1. The CDR3 loop spans 14 amino acids. CDR1 and CDR2 from the germline V gene are SGHRS and YFSETQ. Trimming took 4 bases from V and 2 from J; bases not matched to a gene: 5. For the CDR3, the DNA is TGCGCCAGCAGCCGTGGGACAGCTAACACTGAAGCTTTCTTT. Protein: CASSRGTANTEAFF.

The rearrangement links TRBV21-1 to TRBJ2-6; the listed D gene, TRBD2, was not tested against the DNA. TRBV21-1 is a pseudogene. The CDR3 length is 12 residues. The DNA for the CDR3 is TGTGCCAGCCTGTCTGGGGCCAACGTCCTGACTTTC. It specifies CASLSGANVLTF.

Judged by abundance, this clone is medium-sized (0.01 to 0.1%). This chain uses TRBV4-1 with TRBJ2-7, with D maybe TRBD2 (5 bases). The germline CDR1 and CDR2 sequences are MGHRA and YSYEKL. Trimming left V 3 bases short and J 2 bases short, with 14 bases between. The CDR3 runs to 15 residues. The CDR3 DNA sequence: TGCGCCAGCAGCCAGGAGCCCGGGAACGCCTACGAGCAGTACTTC. Translating gives CASSQEPGNAYEQYF.

The gene calls are TRBV20-1 and TRBJ2-7; D call uncertain. V was trimmed by 7 bases and J by 3 bases, leaving 7 bases between them. The CDR3 is 10 residues long. The germline V gene encodes CDR1 DFQATT and CDR2 SNEGSKA (reference sequence). DNA for the CDR3: TGCAGTGTTAGGGACTACGAGCAGTACTTC. Encoded protein: CSVRDYEQYF.

The chain joins TRBV18 to TRBJ2-5; D could derive from TRBD1 or TRBD2 (5 bases each). V lost 0 bases and J lost 4, with 6 bases in between. This CDR3 spans 13 amino acids. From germline, CDR1 is KGHSH and CDR2 LQKENI. The CDR3 nucleotides read TGTGCCAGCTCACCACCGGGGGTAGAGACCCAGTACTTC. Amino acids: CASSPPGVETQYF.

The genes are TRBV30 and TRBJ2-2; possibly TRBD1 or TRBD2 for D (5 bases each). Trimming pared 2 bases from V and 3 bases from J, leaving 19 bases between. CDR1 is GTSNPN and CDR2 is SVGIG in the germline V gene (reference sequence). The CDR3 has 17 amino acids. The CDR3 spells CAWSWAWGSVDTGELFF. The CDR3 DNA reads as TGTGCCTGGAGTTGGGCTTGGGGGTCTGTGGACACCGGGGAGCTGTTTTTT. Supplemented by reference TRBV30 and TRBJ2-2, the full variable domain reads SQTIHQWPATLVQPVGSPLSLECTVEGTSNPNLYWYRQAAGRGLQLLFYSVGIGQISSEVPQNLSASRPQDRQFILSSKKLLLSDSGFYLCAWSWAWGSVDTGELFFGEGSRLTVL.

The table lists this clone with a count of one. The J gene is TRBJ1-3, the V gene TRBV4-3; D is uncertain. Trimming shortened V by 1 base and J by 0 bases, and 7 bases separated the two germline ends. Germline CDR1 and CDR2: LGHNA and YSLEER. This CDR3 has 15 amino acids. CDR3 nucleotides: TGCGCCAGCAGCCAAGTAGCAAACTCTGGAAACACCATATATTTT. This gives the protein CASSQVANSGNTIYF.

To note about this clone: An end of the junction does not agree with germline; a read error may underlie this. V gene TRBV7-9 combines with J gene TRBJ1-2, with D tentatively TRBD1 (6 bases). CDR3 length: 11 residues. Germline V gene lookup returns CDR1 SEHNR and CDR2 FQNEAQ (reference sequence). This CDR3 is CASSLVRGGPF. CDR3 nucleotides: TGTGCCAGCAGCTTAGTTCGGGGGGGCCCCTTC.

A word on this clone: An end of the junction does not agree with germline; a read error may underlie this. The chain joins TRBV5-1 to TRBJ1-2, with D possibly TRBD1 on 5 matching bases. The germline CDR1 and CDR2 sequences are SGHRS and YFSETQ. This CDR3 spans 11 amino acids. The CDR3 DNA reads TGCGCCAGCAGCTTGGAGGGTGGGACGTACTTC. Protein product: CASSLEGGTYF.

This clone was seen only a few times. The chain employs TRBV4-2 and TRBJ1-6, with D unresolved. V lost 1 base to trimming and J lost 7 bases, with 11 bases between them. This CDR3 has 15 amino acids. Germline values: CDR1 LGHNA, CDR2 YNFKEQ. The CDR3, as DNA: TGTGCCAGCAGCCAAGTCATGGCCCTAAATTCACCCCTCCACTTT. Translation gives CASSQVMALNSPLHF.

The J gene is TRBJ1-1, the V gene TRBV5-1; tentative D call: TRBD1 (5 bases). Per the germline V gene, CDR1 is SGHRS and CDR2 is YFSETQ. Trimming pared 1 base from V and 5 bases from J, leaving 15 bases between. The CDR3 extends over 15 amino acids. The CDR3 sequence: CASSLSRLGETEAFF. CDR3 bases: TGCGCCAGCAGCTTGAGTCGCTTGGGGGAGACTGAAGCTTTCTTT.

This clone was counted between two and nine times. The chain joins TRBV2 to TRBJ2-7; D is undetermined. The V end was cut by 2 bases, the J end by 8 bases, with 10 bases between. From germline, CDR1 is SNHLY and CDR2 FYNNEI. The CDR3 extends over 12 amino acids. The CDR3 loop reads CASSETRSQQYF. The CDR3 DNA reads TGTGCCAGCAGTGAAACACGATCTCAGCAGTACTTC.